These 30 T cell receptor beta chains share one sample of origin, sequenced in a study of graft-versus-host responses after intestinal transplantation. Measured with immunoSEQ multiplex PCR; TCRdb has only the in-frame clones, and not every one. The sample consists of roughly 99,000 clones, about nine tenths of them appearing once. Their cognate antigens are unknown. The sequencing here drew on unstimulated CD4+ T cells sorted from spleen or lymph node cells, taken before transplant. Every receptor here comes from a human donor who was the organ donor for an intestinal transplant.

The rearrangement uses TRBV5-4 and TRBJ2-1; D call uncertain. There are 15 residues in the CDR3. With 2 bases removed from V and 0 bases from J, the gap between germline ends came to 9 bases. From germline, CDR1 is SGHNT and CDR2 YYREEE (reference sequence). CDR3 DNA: TGTGCCAGCAGCTTAGACAAATACTCCTACAATGAGCAGTTCTTC. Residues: CASSLDKYSYNEQFF.

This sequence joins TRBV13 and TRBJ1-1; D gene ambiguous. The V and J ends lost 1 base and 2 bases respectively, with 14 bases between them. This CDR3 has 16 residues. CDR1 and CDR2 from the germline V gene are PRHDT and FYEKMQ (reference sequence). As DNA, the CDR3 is TGTGCCAGCAGCTTAGTTTTCAAGGGAGATAACACTGAAGCTTTCTTT. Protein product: CASSLVFKGDNTEAFF.

This chain's CDR3 is CASSYYSGQGADTQYF. In DNA, the CDR3 is TGTGCCAGCAGTTACTATTCGGGACAGGGGGCAGATACGCAGTATTTT. The chain links TRBV5-4 to TRBJ2-3, with TRBD1 matching 11 bases. After removal of 5 bases from V and 4 bases from J, the junction contained 9 bases not matched to a gene. The CDR3 runs 16 residues. CDR1 is SGHNT and CDR2 is YYREEE in the germline V gene (reference sequence).

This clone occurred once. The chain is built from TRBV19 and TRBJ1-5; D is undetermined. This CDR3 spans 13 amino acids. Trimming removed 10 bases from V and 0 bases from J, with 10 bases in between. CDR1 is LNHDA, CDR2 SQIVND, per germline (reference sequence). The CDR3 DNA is TGTGCCACAGCAGTCATTAGCAATCAGCCCCAGCATTTT. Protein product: CATAVISNQPQHF.

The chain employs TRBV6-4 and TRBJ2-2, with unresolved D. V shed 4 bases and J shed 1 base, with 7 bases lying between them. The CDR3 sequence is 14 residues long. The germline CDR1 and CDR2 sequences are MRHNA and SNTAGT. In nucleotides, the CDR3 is TGTGCCAGCAGTGTTCGCCAGAACACCGGGGAGCTGTTTTTT. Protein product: CASSVRQNTGELFF.

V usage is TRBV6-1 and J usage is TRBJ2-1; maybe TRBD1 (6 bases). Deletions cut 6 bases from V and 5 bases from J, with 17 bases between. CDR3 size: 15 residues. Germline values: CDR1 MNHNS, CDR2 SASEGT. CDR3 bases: TGTGCCAGCAGGGCAAGACCAGGGGTTCACAATGAGCAGTTCTTC. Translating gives CASRARPGVHNEQFF.

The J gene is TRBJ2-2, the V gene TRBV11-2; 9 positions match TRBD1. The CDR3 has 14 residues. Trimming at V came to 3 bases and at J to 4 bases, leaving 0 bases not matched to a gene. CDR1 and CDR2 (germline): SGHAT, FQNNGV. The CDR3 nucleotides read TGTGCCAGCAGCTTGACAGGGGGCACCGGGGAGCTGTTTTTT. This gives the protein CASSLTGGTGELFF.

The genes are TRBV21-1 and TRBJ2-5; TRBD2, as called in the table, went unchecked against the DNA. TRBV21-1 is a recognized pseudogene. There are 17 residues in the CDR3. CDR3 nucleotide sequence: TGTGCCAGCAGCAAGCGAAGACCACTAGCGGGGAGAGAGACCCAGTACTTC. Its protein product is CASSKRRPLAGRETQYF.

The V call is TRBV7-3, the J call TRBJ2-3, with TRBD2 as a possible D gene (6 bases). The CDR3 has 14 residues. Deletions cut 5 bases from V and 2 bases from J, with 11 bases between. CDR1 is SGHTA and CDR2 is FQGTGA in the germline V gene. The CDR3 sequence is CASSPRTITDTQYF. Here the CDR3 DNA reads TGTGCCAGCAGCCCCCGGACTATCACAGATACGCAGTATTTT. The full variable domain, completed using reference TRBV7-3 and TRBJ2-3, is GAGVSQTPSNKVTEKGKYVELRCDPISGHTALYWYRQSLGQGPEFLIYFQGTGAADDSGLPNDRFFAVRPEGSVSTLKIQRTERGDSAVYLCASSPRTITDTQYFGPGTRLTVL.

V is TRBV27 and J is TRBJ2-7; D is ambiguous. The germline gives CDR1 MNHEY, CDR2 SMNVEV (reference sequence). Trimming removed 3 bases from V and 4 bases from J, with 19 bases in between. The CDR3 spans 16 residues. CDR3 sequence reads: CASSFPPPLVVYEQYF. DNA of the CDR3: TGTGCCAGCAGTTTTCCCCCCCCGCTCGTGGTGTACGAGCAGTACTTC.

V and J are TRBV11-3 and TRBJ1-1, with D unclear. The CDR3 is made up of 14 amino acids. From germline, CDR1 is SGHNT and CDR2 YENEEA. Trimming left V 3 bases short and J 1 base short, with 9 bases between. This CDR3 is CASSFPRQNTEAFF. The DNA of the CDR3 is TGTGCCAGCAGCTTCCCCCGGCAGAACACTGAAGCTTTCTTT.

The CDR3 reads CASSLGGRDKHF. In nucleotides, the CDR3 is TGTGCCAGCAGCTTAGGGGGCAGAGACAAGCATTTT. V is TRBV7-2 and J is TRBJ1-5, with D perhaps matching TRBD1 (5 bases). V was shortened by 1 base and J by 14 bases, with 12 bases between the two germline ends. Germline values: CDR1 SGHTA, CDR2 FQGNSA. This CDR3 comprises 12 residues.

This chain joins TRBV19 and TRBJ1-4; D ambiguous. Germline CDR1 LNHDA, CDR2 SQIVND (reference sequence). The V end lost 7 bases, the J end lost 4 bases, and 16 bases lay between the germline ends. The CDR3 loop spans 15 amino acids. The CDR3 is CASTVQTARNEKLFF. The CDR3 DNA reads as TGTGCCAGTACCGTCCAAACAGCACGTAATGAAAAACTGTTTTTT. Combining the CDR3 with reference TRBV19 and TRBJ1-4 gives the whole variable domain DGGITQSPKYLFRKEGQNVTLSCEQNLNHDAMYWYRQDPGQGLRLIYYSQIVNDFQKGDIAEGYSVSREKKESFPLTVTSAQKNPTAFYLCASTVQTARNEKLFFGSGTQLSVL.

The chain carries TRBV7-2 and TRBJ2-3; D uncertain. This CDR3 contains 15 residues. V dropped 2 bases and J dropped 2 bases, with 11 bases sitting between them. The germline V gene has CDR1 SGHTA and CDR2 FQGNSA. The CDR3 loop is CASSLNYINTDTQYF. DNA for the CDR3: TGTGCCAGCAGCTTAAACTACATCAACACAGATACGCAGTATTTT. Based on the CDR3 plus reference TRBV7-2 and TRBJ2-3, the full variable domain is GAGVSQSPSNKVTEKGKDVELRCDPISGHTALYWYRQSLGQGLEFLIYFQGNSAPDKSGLPSDRFSAERTGGSVSTLTIQRTQQEDSAVYLCASSLNYINTDTQYFGPGTRLTVL.

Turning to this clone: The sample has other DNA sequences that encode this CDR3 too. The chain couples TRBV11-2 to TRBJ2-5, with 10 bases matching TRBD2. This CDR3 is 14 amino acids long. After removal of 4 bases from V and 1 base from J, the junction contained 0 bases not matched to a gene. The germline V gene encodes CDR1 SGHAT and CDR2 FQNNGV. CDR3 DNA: TGTGCCAGCAGCTCTAGCGGGGGCCAAGAGACCCAGTACTTC. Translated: CASSSSGGQETQYF.

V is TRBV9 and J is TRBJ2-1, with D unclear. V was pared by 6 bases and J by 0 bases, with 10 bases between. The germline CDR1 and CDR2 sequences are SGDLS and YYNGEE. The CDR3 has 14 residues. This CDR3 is CASNGGSSYNEQFF. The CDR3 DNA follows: TGTGCCAGCAACGGTGGAAGCTCCTACAATGAGCAGTTCTTC.

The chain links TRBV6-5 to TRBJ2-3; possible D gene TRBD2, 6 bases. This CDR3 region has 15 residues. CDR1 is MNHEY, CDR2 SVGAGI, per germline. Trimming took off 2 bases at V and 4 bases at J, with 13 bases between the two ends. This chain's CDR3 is CASSYQLPGADTQYF. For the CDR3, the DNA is TGTGCCAGCAGTTACCAGTTACCGGGGGCAGATACGCAGTATTTT.

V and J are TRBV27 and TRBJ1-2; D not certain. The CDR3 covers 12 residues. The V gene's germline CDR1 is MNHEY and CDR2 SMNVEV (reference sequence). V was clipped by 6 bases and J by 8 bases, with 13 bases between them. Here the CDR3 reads CASRVGLEGYTF. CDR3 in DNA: TGTGCCAGCAGGGTCGGGCTGGAAGGCTACACCTTC.

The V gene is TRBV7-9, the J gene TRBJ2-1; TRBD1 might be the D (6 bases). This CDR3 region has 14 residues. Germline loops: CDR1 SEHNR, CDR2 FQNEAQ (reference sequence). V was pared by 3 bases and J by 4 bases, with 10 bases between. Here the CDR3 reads CASSFTTGYNEQFF. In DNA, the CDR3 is TGTGCCAGCAGCTTCACGACAGGATACAATGAGCAGTTCTTC.

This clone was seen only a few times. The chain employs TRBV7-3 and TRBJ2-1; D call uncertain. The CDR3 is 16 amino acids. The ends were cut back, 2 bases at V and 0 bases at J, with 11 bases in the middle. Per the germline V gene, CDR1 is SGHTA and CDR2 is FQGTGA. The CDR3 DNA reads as TGTGCCAGCAGCTTAGGTACGCGCAGCTCCTACAATGAGCAGTTCTTC. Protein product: CASSLGTRSSYNEQFF.

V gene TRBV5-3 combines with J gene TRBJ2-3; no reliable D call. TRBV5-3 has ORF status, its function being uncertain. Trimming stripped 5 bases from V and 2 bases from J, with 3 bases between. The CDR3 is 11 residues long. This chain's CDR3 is CARSHTDTQYF. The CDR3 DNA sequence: TGTGCCAGAAGTCACACAGATACGCAGTATTTT.

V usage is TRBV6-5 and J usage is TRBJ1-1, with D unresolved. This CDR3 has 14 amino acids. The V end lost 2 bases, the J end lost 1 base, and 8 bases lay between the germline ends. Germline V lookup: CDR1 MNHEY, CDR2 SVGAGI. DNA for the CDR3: TGTGCCAGCAGTTACGGTGATGGGAACACTGAAGCTTTCTTT. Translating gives CASSYGDGNTEAFF.

DNA of the CDR3: TGTGCCAGCAGGACCGAGGGTAGTTTTCCCGGGGAGCTGTTTTTT. Amino acids: CASRTEGSFPGELFF. This chain joins TRBV7-2 and TRBJ2-2; D is perhaps TRBD2 (5 bases). Between the trimmed V and J ends, which lost 6 bases and 6 bases, there was a span of 17 bases. This CDR3 has 15 residues. Germline V gives CDR1 SGHTA, CDR2 FQGNSA.

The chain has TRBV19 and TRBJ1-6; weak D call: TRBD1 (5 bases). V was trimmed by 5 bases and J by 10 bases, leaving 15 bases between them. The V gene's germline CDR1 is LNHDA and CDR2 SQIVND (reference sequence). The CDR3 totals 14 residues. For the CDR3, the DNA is TGTGCCAGTAGTGGGGCGGTTTCCCGGTCACCCCTCCACTTT. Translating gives CASSGAVSRSPLHF.

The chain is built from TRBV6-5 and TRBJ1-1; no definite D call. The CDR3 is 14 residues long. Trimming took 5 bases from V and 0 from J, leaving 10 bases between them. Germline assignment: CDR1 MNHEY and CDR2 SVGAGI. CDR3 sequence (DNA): TGTGCCAGCAGTGAACGGGGAGTGAACACTGAAGCTTTCTTT. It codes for CASSERGVNTEAFF.

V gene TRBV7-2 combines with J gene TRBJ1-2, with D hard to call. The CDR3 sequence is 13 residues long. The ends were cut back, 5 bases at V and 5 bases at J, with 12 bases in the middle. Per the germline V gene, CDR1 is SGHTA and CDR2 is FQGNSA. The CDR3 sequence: CASSPTQVYGYTF. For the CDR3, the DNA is TGTGCCAGCAGCCCGACTCAGGTGTATGGCTACACCTTC.

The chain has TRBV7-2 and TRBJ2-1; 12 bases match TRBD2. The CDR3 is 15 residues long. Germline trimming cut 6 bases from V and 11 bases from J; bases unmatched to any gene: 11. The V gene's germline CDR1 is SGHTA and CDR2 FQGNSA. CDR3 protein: CASSPPPLAGGKQFF. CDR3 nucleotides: TGTGCCAGCAGTCCACCCCCTCTAGCGGGAGGGAAGCAGTTCTTC.

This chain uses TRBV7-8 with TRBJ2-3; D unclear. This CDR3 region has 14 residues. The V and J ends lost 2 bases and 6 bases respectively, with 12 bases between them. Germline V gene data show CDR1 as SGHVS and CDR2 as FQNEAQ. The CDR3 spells CASSLSSLRDTQYF. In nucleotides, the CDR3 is TGTGCCAGCAGCTTATCTAGTTTGCGGGATACGCAGTATTTT.

DNA for the CDR3: TGTGCCAGCTCACCAACCGGGAGGAACACTGAAGCTTTCTTT. Translation gives CASSPTGRNTEAFF. The rearrangement uses TRBV18 and TRBJ1-1; D remains unclear. The ends were cut back, 2 bases at V and 1 base at J, with 8 bases in the middle. The CDR3 is made up of 14 amino acids. Germline-derived CDR1 and CDR2 are KGHSH and LQKENI.

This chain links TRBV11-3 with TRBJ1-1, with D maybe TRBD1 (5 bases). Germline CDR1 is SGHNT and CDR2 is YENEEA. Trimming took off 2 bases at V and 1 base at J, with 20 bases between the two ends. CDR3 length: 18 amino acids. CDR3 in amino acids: CASSLKGDWTLRNTEAFF. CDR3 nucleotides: TGTGCCAGCAGCTTAAAAGGGGACTGGACACTGAGGAACACTGAAGCTTTCTTT.